This TCR beta chain was recorded in a study of identical twins. Study results and caveats: Compared with models, monozygotic twins showed more out-of-frame TCR alpha sharing. The analysis was cross-sectional rather than longitudinal within donors. Less excess twin sharing appeared in beta out-of-frame sequences.

In its sample, this clonotype was seen many times. What it binds is not known. The CDR3 consists of 15 residues. Looked up from germline, CDR1 is KGHDR and CDR2 is SFDVKD. With V trimmed by 4 bases and J by 4 bases, 8 bases remained unmatched. TCRdb itself ran the 5' RACE reads through MiXCR, one entry per CDR3 protein. The sample lists 300,000 to 400,000 distinct CDR3 sequences; roughly 9% were seen once. The sequence was obtained from a woman aged 45-65 years in good health. Input material: naive T cells sorted from blood. The genes are TRBV24-1 and TRBJ2-5; 7 nucleotides align to TRBD1. DNA for the CDR3: TGTGCCACCAGTGACGTGACAGGGCGTGGAGAGACCCAGTACTTC. Protein product: CATSDVTGRGETQYF.